This entry lists 17 T cell receptor beta chains sequenced from one sample in a study of blood T cell repertoires in COVID-19. Profiled with immunoSEQ multiplex PCR; TCRdb holds only in-frame clones, not every one. The sample contains roughly 230,000 clones, around 81% of which appear only once. Sequenced sample: PBMCs or T cells enriched from blood (not recorded which). The receptors stem from a man in his fifties who had recovered from COVID-19.

V is TRBV5-5 and J is TRBJ2-7; TRBD2 matches 7 bases. Germline CDR1 SGHKS, CDR2 YYEKEE (reference sequence). V was clipped by 4 bases and J by 7 bases; unmatched bases: 5. CDR3 size: 12 residues. The CDR3 loop is CASSPTSWEQYF. DNA for the CDR3: TGTGCCAGCAGCCCGACTAGCTGGGAGCAGTACTTC.

The chain has TRBV7-9 and TRBJ2-7; 7 nucleotides match TRBD2. V lost 5 bases to trimming and J lost 0 bases; unmatched junction nucleotides: 10. This CDR3 comprises 16 residues. The germline V gene has CDR1 SEHNR and CDR2 FQNEAQ (reference sequence). CDR3 in amino acids: CASSPRLAVSSYEQYF. The CDR3, as DNA: TGTGCCAGCAGCCCACGTCTAGCGGTTAGCTCCTACGAGCAGTACTTC.

The genes are TRBV12-5 and TRBJ1-2; 12 nucleotides match TRBD1. Germline V gene sequence: CDR1 LGHNT, CDR2 FRNRAP. The V gene end was trimmed by 0 bases and the J gene end by 6 bases; junction bases not matched to a gene: 5. The CDR3 is made up of 16 amino acids. CDR3 in amino acids: CASGLVRGQGADGYTF. CDR3 nucleotides: TGTGCTAGTGGTTTGGTACGGGGACAGGGGGCAGATGGCTACACCTTC.

The chain employs TRBV7-9 and TRBJ1-1; D might be TRBD1 (5 bases). The CDR3 extends over 13 amino acids. Trimming removed 6 bases from V and 4 bases from J, with 12 bases in between. Germline lookup yields CDR1 SEHNR and CDR2 FQNEAQ (reference sequence). CDR3 bases: TGTGCCAGCAGTTCATCCAGGGCCACTGAAGCTTTCTTT. It translates to CASSSSRATEAFF.

The chain joins TRBV7-2 to TRBJ2-5, with D perhaps matching TRBD2 (6 bases). The CDR3 consists of 14 residues. V was shortened by 4 bases and J by 3 bases, with 12 bases between the two germline ends. CDR1 is SGHTA, CDR2 FQGNSA, per germline. CDR3 in DNA: TGTGCCAGCAGCTCCCGGTGGGGGGAAGAGACCCAGTACTTC. Its protein is CASSSRWGEETQYF.

This chain uses TRBV12-3 or TRBV12-4 with TRBJ1-1; possibly TRBD1 for D (5 bases). CDR3 length equals 12 residues. V gave up 7 bases and J gave up 6 bases, with 12 bases separating them. CDR3 DNA sequence: TGTGCCAGCACCTCAGTAGGGGCTGAAGCTTTCTTT. Its protein product is CASTSVGAEAFF.

The sample holds a few counts of this clone. The chain carries TRBV6-1 and TRBJ1-2, with 8 nucleotides matching TRBD1. There are 15 residues in the CDR3. After removal of 2 bases from V and 4 bases from J, the junction contained 6 bases not matched to a gene. The germline CDR1 and CDR2 sequences are MNHNS and SASEGT. The CDR3 reads CASSEQGARFYGYTF. For the CDR3, the DNA is TGTGCCAGCAGTGAACAGGGGGCGCGATTCTATGGCTACACCTTC.

This chain connects TRBV9 to TRBJ1-2, with a weak D call TRBD1 (6 bases). Trimming stripped 3 bases from V and 6 bases from J, with 12 bases between. Germline CDR1 is SGDLS and CDR2 is YYNGEE. CDR3 length: 13 residues. The CDR3 region is CASSATGWDGYTF. Here the CDR3 DNA reads TGTGCCAGCAGCGCAACAGGGTGGGATGGCTACACCTTC.

V is TRBV10-2 and J is TRBJ2-7, with a tentative D call TRBD2 (7 bases). V lost 4 bases and J lost 1, with 11 bases in between. Germline-derived CDR1 and CDR2 are WSHSY and SAAADI. This CDR3 region has 14 residues. The DNA of the CDR3 is TGCGCCAGCAGTGTCGGGGGGCCGTCCTACGAGCAGTACTTC. This translates into CASSVGGPSYEQYF.

This chain connects TRBV30 to TRBJ2-7; D not resolved. Per germline, CDR1 GTSNPN and CDR2 SVGIG (reference sequence). CDR3 length: 12 amino acids. Trimming stripped 5 bases from V and 1 base from J, with 9 bases between. CDR3 loop: CAWGSRSYEQYF. The DNA of the CDR3 is TGTGCCTGGGGCTCCAGGTCCTACGAGCAGTACTTC.

The gene calls are TRBV19 and TRBJ2-2, with TRBD2 matching 11 bases. V gave up 4 bases and J gave up 4 bases; unmatched junction bases: 2. The CDR3 is made up of 15 amino acids. Germline-derived CDR1 and CDR2 are LNHDA and SQIVND (reference sequence). Here the CDR3 reads CASSTGLAVTGELFF. The DNA for the CDR3 is TGTGCCAGTAGTACGGGACTAGCGGTCACCGGGGAGCTGTTTTTT.

The chain joins TRBV5-1 to TRBJ1-2; the D is unclear. The CDR3 contains 17 residues. Germline V lookup: CDR1 SGHRS, CDR2 YFSETQ. V dropped 0 bases and J dropped 7 bases, with 22 bases sitting between them. The CDR3 sequence is CASSLVGSSSYSSGYTF. CDR3 in DNA: TGCGCCAGCAGCTTGGTGGGGAGCAGCTCCTATAGCTCTGGCTACACCTTC.

The rearrangement joins TRBV6-6 to TRBJ1-6; 11 bases map to TRBD1. Germline V gene lookup returns CDR1 MNHNY and CDR2 SVGAGI (reference sequence). The V gene end was trimmed by 5 bases and the J gene end by 9 bases; junction bases not matched to a gene: 3. The CDR3 covers 14 residues. CDR3 coding DNA: TGTGCCAGCAGTACCGGGACAGGGGGTTCACCCCTCCACTTT. It is translated as CASSTGTGGSPLHF.

The chain employs TRBV19 and TRBJ1-1; 7 bases map to TRBD1. Germline-derived CDR1 and CDR2 are LNHDA and SQIVND (reference sequence). The CDR3 loop spans 14 amino acids. Trimming removed 7 bases from V and 0 bases from J; junction bases left unmatched: 5. CDR3 region: CASTPGGMNTEAFF. In DNA form, the CDR3 reads TGTGCCAGTACCCCAGGGGGGATGAACACTGAAGCTTTCTTT.

This chain links TRBV6-2 or TRBV6-3 with TRBJ2-3, with TRBD1 matching 7 bases. Unmatched junction bases numbered 0, after V lost 2 bases and J lost 1 base. The CDR3 has 14 residues. Germline lookup yields CDR1 MNHEY and CDR2 SVGEGT. This CDR3 is CASSYGQGTDTQYF. CDR3 DNA sequence: TGTGCCAGCAGTTACGGACAGGGCACAGATACGCAGTATTTT.

The CDR3 DNA reads TGTGCCAGCAGCTTACGGGGACAGGCGCTCTCCTACGAGCAGTACTTC. As protein: CASSLRGQALSYEQYF. V gene TRBV7-2 combines with J gene TRBJ2-7, with 8 nucleotides matching TRBD1. Germline CDR1 is SGHTA and CDR2 is FQGNSA. The J segment lost 0 bases and the V segment lost 2 bases, leaving 6 bases of the junction unmatched. CDR3 size: 16 residues.

This clone was detected ten times or more. This chain connects TRBV4-1 to TRBJ1-1; no definite D call. The V gene's germline CDR1 is MGHRA and CDR2 YSYEKL. This CDR3 spans 15 amino acids. Trimming took 1 base from V and 5 from J, leaving 14 bases between them. As DNA, the CDR3 is TGCGCCAGCAGCCAAGTCAAGGGCCGAGGGACTGAAGCTTTCTTT. This gives the protein CASSQVKGRGTEAFF.